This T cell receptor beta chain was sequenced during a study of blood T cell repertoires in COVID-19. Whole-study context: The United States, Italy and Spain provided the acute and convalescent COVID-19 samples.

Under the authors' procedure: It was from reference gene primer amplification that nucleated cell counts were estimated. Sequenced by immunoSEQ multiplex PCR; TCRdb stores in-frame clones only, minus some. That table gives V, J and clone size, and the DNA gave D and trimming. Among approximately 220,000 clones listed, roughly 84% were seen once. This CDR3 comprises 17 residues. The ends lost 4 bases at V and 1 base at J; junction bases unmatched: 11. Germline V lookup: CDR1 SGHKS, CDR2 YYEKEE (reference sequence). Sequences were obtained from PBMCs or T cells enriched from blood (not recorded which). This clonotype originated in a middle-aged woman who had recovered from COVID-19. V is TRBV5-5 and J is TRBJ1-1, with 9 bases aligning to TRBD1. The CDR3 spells CASSRRTGEPTNTEAFF. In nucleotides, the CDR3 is TGTGCCAGCAGCCGACGGACAGGGGAGCCCACGAACACTGAAGCTTTCTTT.